The next 21 T cell receptor beta chains were all read from a single sample in a study of blood T cell repertoires in COVID-19. Using immunoSEQ multiplex PCR, the repertoire was profiled, and TCRdb retains in-frame clones only, with some absent. The sample has hundreds of thousands of clones; around 90% are singletons. Sequencing was carried out using PBMCs or T cells enriched from blood (not recorded which). These receptors were collected from a woman aged 18-29 years with acute COVID-19.

The chain joins TRBV5-1 to TRBJ1-1; D is unresolved. This CDR3 is built from 13 residues. The V end lost 7 bases, the J end lost 1 base, and 11 bases lay between the germline ends. Germline CDR1 is SGHRS and CDR2 is YFSETQ. This chain's CDR3 is CASGRNQNTEAFF. For the CDR3, the DNA is TGCGCCAGCGGCCGTAATCAGAACACTGAAGCTTTCTTT.

Only one count was recorded for this clone. The chain combines TRBV20-1 with TRBJ1-1, with D hard to call. The V gene lost 6 bases and the J gene lost 7 bases, with 12 bases spanning the gap. The CDR3 spans 11 residues. Germline V gives CDR1 DFQATT, CDR2 SNEGSKA (reference sequence). The CDR3 loop is CSAGPRGEAFF. Here the CDR3 DNA reads TGCAGTGCAGGTCCCCGGGGTGAAGCTTTCTTT.

The V gene is TRBV27, the J gene TRBJ2-7; 11 nucleotides line up with TRBD2. The CDR3 has 18 residues. Germline CDR1 is MNHEY and CDR2 is SMNVEV (reference sequence). V was pared by 5 bases and J by 4 bases, with 16 bases of the junction left unmatched. The DNA for the CDR3 is TGTGCCAGCAGTAAAACCATTGGAGTAGCGGGAGGGAAATACGAGCAGTACTTC. It codes for CASSKTIGVAGGKYEQYF.

The rearrangement joins TRBV9 to TRBJ2-4; a weak D match, TRBD1 (6 bases). The CDR3 loop spans 17 amino acids. Trimming removed 5 bases from V and 0 bases from J, with 18 bases in between. The germline CDR1 and CDR2 sequences are SGDLS and YYNGEE. The chain's CDR3 is CASRGDKVGVAKNIQYF. As DNA, the CDR3 is TGTGCCAGCAGAGGGGACAAGGTGGGAGTAGCCAAAAACATTCAGTACTTC.

Turning to this clone: At the DNA level, this CDR3 is encoded by other sequences in the same sample as well. This rearrangement joins TRBV4-1 to TRBJ2-7, with 7 bases matching TRBD1. Germline CDR1 reads MGHRA; CDR2 reads YSYEKL. The CDR3 loop spans 16 amino acids. The ends lost 0 bases at V and 2 bases at J; junction bases unmatched: 7. CDR3 amino acids: CASSQDVGQGAYEQYF. CDR3 nucleotide sequence: TGCGCCAGCAGCCAAGATGTTGGGCAGGGGGCCTACGAGCAGTACTTC.

The chain employs TRBV9 and TRBJ2-5; unclear D gene. Deletions cut 3 bases from V and 1 base from J, with 16 bases between. Germline-derived CDR1 and CDR2 are SGDLS and YYNGEE. The CDR3 covers 16 residues. The CDR3 is CASSGTLSPFQETQYF. The CDR3 coding sequence is TGTGCCAGCAGCGGAACATTATCCCCCTTCCAAGAGACCCAGTACTTC.

The chain employs TRBV29-1 and TRBJ2-7; 10 bases line up with TRBD1. This CDR3 contains 12 residues. With V trimmed by 7 bases and J by 3 bases, 3 bases remained unmatched. The germline CDR1 and CDR2 sequences are SQVTM and ANQGSEA. This CDR3 reads CSGGQGHYEQYF. The CDR3, as DNA: TGCAGCGGGGGACAGGGGCACTACGAGCAGTACTTC.

The gene calls are TRBV7-9 and TRBJ1-1; 8 bases are a match to TRBD1. Germline CDR1 reads SEHNR; CDR2 reads FQNEAQ (reference sequence). This CDR3 has 14 residues. J gave up 0 bases and V 5 bases, and 2 bases lay outside the gene matches. The CDR3 reads CASSDRGLNTEAFF. CDR3 DNA sequence: TGTGCCAGCAGCGACAGGGGTCTGAACACTGAAGCTTTCTTT.

V and J are TRBV4-2 and TRBJ1-4; the D gene is possibly TRBD1 (6 bases). The CDR3 spans 15 residues. CDR1 and CDR2 (germline): LGHNA, YNFKEQ. Deletions cut 4 bases from V and 14 bases from J, with 23 bases between. CDR3 nucleotide sequence: TGTGCCAGCAGCCTGACAGGTAGACCCGAAACGTGGCTGTTTTTT. This translates into CASSLTGRPETWLFF.

A single count supports this clone. The chain joins TRBV6-2 or TRBV6-3 to TRBJ1-4; D is possibly TRBD1 (5 bases). V lost 2 bases, J lost 2 bases, and 9 bases lay in between. The CDR3 length is 15 residues. The V gene's germline CDR1 is MNHEY and CDR2 SVGEGT. CDR3 DNA sequence: TGTGCCAGCAGTTACAGGGGTGGCACTAATGAAAAACTGTTTTTT. Translated, it gives CASSYRGGTNEKLFF.

This chain uses TRBV4-3 with TRBJ2-7; 7 bases agree with TRBD2. CDR1 and CDR2 from the germline V gene are LGHNA and YSLEER. With 0 bases clipped from V and 3 bases from J, the junction kept 8 bases outside the gene matches. The CDR3 contains 16 residues. The CDR3 region has the DNA TGCGCCAGCAGCCAAGATGGCGCGGGAGTGCTCTACGAGCAGTACTTC. This encodes CASSQDGAGVLYEQYF.

The rearrangement uses TRBV19 and TRBJ2-3, with 8 positions matching TRBD2. There are 15 residues in the CDR3. The germline gives CDR1 LNHDA, CDR2 SQIVND (reference sequence). The V segment lost 1 base and the J segment 8 bases; nucleotides outside the gene matches: 8. The CDR3 spells CASSIASGSYGTQYF. The CDR3 nucleotides are TGTGCCAGTAGTATAGCGAGCGGGAGTTATGGTACGCAGTATTTT.

This rearrangement joins TRBV3-1 (or the pseudogene TRBV3-2) to TRBJ2-3; possibly TRBD2 for D (6 bases). CDR3 length: 15 residues. Germline loops: CDR1 LGHDT, CDR2 YNNKEL (reference sequence). V lost 1 base, J lost 0 bases, and 8 bases lay in between. The chain's CDR3 is CASSQGLESTDTQYF. CDR3 in DNA: TGTGCCAGCAGCCAAGGACTAGAGAGCACAGATACGCAGTATTTT.

J is TRBJ2-3 and V is TRBV15, with no clear D. The CDR3 extends over 16 amino acids. From germline, CDR1 is LNHNV and CDR2 YYDKDF (reference sequence). Trimming left V 0 bases short and J 1 base short, with 11 bases between. CDR3 residues: CATSREALSRTDTQYF. The CDR3, as DNA: TGTGCCACCAGCAGAGAGGCCTTATCCCGCACAGATACGCAGTATTTT. The full variable domain, its missing parts supplied by reference TRBV15 and TRBJ2-3, is DAMVIQNPRYQVTQFGKPVTLSCSQTLNHNVMYWYQQKSSQAPKLLFHYYDKDFNNEADTPDNFQSRRPNTSFCFLDIRSPGLGDTAMYLCATSREALSRTDTQYFGPGTRLTVL.

This clone came up once. CDR3 nucleotide sequence: TGTGCCAGCGTGGGACTAGCCAACACCGGGGAGCTGTTTTTT. Protein sequence: CASVGLANTGELFF. The chain couples TRBV6-5 to TRBJ2-2; TRBD2 aligns across 9 bases. V gave up 8 bases and J gave up 2 bases; unmatched junction bases: 3. This CDR3 is 14 amino acids long. The V gene's germline CDR1 is MNHEY and CDR2 SVGAGI.

CDR3 region: CASSSLASGAYEQYF. The CDR3 coding sequence is TGTGCCAGCAGTAGTCTGGCTAGCGGGGCCTACGAGCAGTACTTC. The genes are TRBV6-5 and TRBJ2-7; 9 positions match TRBD2. Germline V gene lookup returns CDR1 MNHEY and CDR2 SVGAGI. J gave up 2 bases and V 5 bases, and 7 bases lay outside the gene matches. The CDR3 loop spans 15 amino acids.

The chain has TRBV27 and TRBJ2-7, with TRBD2 as a possible D gene (5 bases). The CDR3 loop spans 12 amino acids. The V and J ends lost 6 bases and 5 bases respectively, with 11 bases between them. Per the germline V gene, CDR1 is MNHEY and CDR2 is SMNVEV (reference sequence). The CDR3 spells CASRDPGNEQYF. The CDR3 nucleotides read TGTGCCAGCAGAGACCCGGGGAACGAGCAGTACTTC.

This chain links TRBV18 with TRBJ1-1, with a weak D call TRBD1 (6 bases). The germline V and J ends were trimmed by 3 bases and 4 bases, with 24 bases remaining between them. In germline, CDR1 is KGHSH, CDR2 LQKENI. The CDR3 has 18 amino acids. The CDR3 DNA is TGTGCCAGCTCACCTTTCAATTGGGACATTGGTAGTTCCACTGAAGCTTTCTTT. Its protein product is CASSPFNWDIGSSTEAFF.

The V call is TRBV28, the J call TRBJ1-6; 9 positions agree with TRBD1. The CDR3 is made up of 14 amino acids. The germline V gene has CDR1 MDHEN and CDR2 SYDVKM. Losses at the gene ends were 3 bases for V and 7 bases for J; bases not matched to a gene: 1. The CDR3 is CASSFTGGNSPLHF. The CDR3 region has the DNA TGTGCCAGCAGTTTTACAGGGGGCAATTCACCCCTCCACTTT.

The V gene is TRBV30, the J gene TRBJ2-5, with a weak D call TRBD1 (5 bases). The V end was cut by 3 bases, the J end by 2 bases, with 13 bases between. CDR3 length equals 14 residues. Germline V lookup: CDR1 GTSNPN, CDR2 SVGIG (reference sequence). CDR3 coding DNA: TGTGCCTGGAGCCATGGGGCCTTACAAGAGACCCAGTACTTC. Translated, it gives CAWSHGALQETQYF.

The DNA of the CDR3 is TGTGCCAGCAGTCCCGTAGCGTACACCGGGGAGCTGTTTTTT. As protein: CASSPVAYTGELFF. The chain combines TRBV6-5 with TRBJ2-2; D is possibly TRBD2 (5 bases). CDR1 MNHEY and CDR2 SVGAGI come from the germline V gene. The CDR3 length is 14 residues. Trimming removed 5 bases at V and 3 bases at J, with 10 bases between.